This TCR beta chain comes out of a study of T-cell memory formation after mild COVID-19. Each CDR3 protein gets one entry after TCRdb re-called the 5' RACE reads with MiXCR. The table lists some 450,000 distinct CDR3 sequences, under 20% of them singletons. V trimming: 4 bases; J trimming: 4 bases; junction bases outside the gene matches: 13. The CDR3 has 17 residues. Per germline, CDR1 SGHRS and CDR2 YFSETQ. The chain combines TRBV5-1 with TRBJ2-2; 7 nucleotides agree with TRBD2. The sequence came from a man younger than 35 who had mild COVID-19 (a few samples of this study predate the infection). Cell type and time point are not known. What was sequenced was PBMCs or a T cell subset sorted from them (not recorded which). In DNA form, the CDR3 reads TGCGCCAGCAGCCCAATGCCGGGGCGGGGGAGCACCGGGGAGCTGTTTTTT. It yields the protein CASSPMPGRGSTGELFF. The variable domain in full, with the rest retrieved from reference TRBV5-1 and TRBJ2-2, is KAGVTQTPRYLIKTRGQQVTLSCSPISGHRSVSWYQQTPGQGLQFLFEYFSETQRNKGNFPGRFSGRQFSNSRSEMNVSTLELGDSALYLCASSPMPGRGSTGELFFGEGSRLTVL.